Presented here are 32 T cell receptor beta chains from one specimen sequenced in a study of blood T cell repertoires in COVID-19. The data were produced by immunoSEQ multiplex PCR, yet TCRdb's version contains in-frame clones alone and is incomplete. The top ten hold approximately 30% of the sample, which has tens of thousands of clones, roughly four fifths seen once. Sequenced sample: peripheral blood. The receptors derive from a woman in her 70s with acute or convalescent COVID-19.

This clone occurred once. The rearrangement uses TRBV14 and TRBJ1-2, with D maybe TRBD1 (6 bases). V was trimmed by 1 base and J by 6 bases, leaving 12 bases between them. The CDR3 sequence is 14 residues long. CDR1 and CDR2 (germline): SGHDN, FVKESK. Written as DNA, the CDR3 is TGTGCCAGCAGCCAAGTAGTGCGACAGGATGGCTACACCTTC. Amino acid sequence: CASSQVVRQDGYTF.

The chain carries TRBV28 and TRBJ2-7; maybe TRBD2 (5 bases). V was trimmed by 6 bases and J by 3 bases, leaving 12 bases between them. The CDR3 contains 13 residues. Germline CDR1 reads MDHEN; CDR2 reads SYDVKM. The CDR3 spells CASSPPGYYEQYF. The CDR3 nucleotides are TGTGCCAGCAGCCCCCCGGGGTACTACGAGCAGTACTTC.

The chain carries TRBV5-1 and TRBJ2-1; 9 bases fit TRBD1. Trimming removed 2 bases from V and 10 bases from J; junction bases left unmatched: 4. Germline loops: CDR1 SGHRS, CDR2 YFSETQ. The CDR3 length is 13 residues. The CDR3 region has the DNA TGCGCCAGCAGCTTTATGGACAGGGGCGAGCAGTTCTTC. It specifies CASSFMDRGEQFF.

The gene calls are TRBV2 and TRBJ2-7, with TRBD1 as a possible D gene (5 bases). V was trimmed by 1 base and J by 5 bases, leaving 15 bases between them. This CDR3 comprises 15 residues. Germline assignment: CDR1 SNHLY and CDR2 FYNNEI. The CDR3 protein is CASSEGSGWVDEQYF. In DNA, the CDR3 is TGTGCCAGCAGTGAAGGTTCAGGGTGGGTTGACGAGCAGTACTTC.

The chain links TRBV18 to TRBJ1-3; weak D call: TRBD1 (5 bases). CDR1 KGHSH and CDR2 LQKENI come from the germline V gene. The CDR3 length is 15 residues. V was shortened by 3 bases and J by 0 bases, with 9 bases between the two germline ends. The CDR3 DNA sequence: TGTGCCAGCTCACCTGACAGTGACTCTGGAAACACCATATATTTT. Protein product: CASSPDSDSGNTIYF. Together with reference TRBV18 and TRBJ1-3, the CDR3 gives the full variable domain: NAGVMQNPRHLVRRRGQEARLRCSPMKGHSHVYWYRQLPEEGLKFMVYLQKENIIDESGMPKERFSAEFPKEGPSILRIQQVVRGDSAAYFCASSPDSDSGNTIYFGEGSWLTVV.

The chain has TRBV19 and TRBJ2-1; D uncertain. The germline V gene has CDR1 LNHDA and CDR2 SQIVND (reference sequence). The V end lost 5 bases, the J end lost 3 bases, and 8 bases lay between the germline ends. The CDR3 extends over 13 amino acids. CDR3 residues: CASSVGGYNEQFF. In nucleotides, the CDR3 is TGTGCCAGTAGTGTCGGCGGCTACAATGAGCAGTTCTTC.

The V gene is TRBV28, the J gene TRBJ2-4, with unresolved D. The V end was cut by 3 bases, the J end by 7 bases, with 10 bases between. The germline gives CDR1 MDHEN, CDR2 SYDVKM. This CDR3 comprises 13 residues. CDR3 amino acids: CASSLWARNIQYF. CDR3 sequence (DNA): TGTGCCAGCAGTTTGTGGGCAAGGAACATTCAGTACTTC.

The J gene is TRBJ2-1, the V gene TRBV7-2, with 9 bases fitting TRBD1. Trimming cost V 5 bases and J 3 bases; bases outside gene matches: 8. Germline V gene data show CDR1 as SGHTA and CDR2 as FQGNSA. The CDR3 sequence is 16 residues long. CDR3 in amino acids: CASSPRMTGGYNEQFF. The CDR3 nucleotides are TGTGCCAGCAGCCCCCGTATGACAGGGGGCTACAATGAGCAGTTCTTC.

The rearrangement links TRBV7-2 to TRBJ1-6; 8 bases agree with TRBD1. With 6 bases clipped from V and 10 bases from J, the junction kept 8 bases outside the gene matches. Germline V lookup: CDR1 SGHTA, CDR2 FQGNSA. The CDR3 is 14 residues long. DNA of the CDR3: TGTGCCAGCAGACTACAGGGGGATCGATCACCCCTCCACTTT. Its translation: CASRLQGDRSPLHF.

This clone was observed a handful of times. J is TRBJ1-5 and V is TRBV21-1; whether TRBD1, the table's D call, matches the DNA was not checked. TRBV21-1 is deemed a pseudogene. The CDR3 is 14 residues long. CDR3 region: CASSQQGAGQPQHF. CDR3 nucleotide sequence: TGTGCCAGCAGCCAACAGGGGGCAGGTCAGCCCCAGCATTTT.

Here the CDR3 reads CASSQVPLNTEAFF. CDR3 DNA sequence: TGTGCCAGCAGCCAAGTCCCTTTGAACACTGAAGCTTTCTTT. The chain is built from TRBV14 and TRBJ1-1; D is uncertain. This CDR3 is built from 14 residues. Deletions cut 1 base from V and 0 bases from J, with 6 bases between. Germline V gene sequence: CDR1 SGHDN, CDR2 FVKESK.

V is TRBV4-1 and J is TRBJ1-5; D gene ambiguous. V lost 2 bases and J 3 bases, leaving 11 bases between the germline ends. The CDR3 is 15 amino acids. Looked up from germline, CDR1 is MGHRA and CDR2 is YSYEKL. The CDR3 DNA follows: TGCGCCAGCAGCCAATTTGACACCAACAATCAGCCCCAGCATTTT. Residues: CASSQFDTNNQPQHF.

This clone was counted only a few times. In nucleotides, the CDR3 is TGTGCCAGCAGCTTGGCGGGACAGGGGCGTGGAGCTTTCTTT. Its translation is CASSLAGQGRGAFF. This sequence joins TRBV11-2 and TRBJ1-1, with TRBD1 matching 10 bases. In germline, CDR1 is SGHAT, CDR2 FQNNGV. V was pared by 3 bases and J by 10 bases, with 8 bases of the junction left unmatched. The CDR3 totals 14 residues.

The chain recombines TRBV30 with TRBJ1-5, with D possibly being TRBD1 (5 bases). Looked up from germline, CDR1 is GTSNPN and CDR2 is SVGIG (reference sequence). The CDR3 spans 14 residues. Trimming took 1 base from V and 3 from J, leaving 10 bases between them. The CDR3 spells CAWSARQNNQPQHF. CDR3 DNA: TGTGCCTGGAGTGCCCGACAGAACAATCAGCCCCAGCATTTT.

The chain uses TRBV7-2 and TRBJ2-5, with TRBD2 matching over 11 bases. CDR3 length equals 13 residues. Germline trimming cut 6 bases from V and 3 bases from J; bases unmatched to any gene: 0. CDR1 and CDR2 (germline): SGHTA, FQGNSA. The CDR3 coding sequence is TGTGCCAGCAGACTAGCGGGAGAAGAGACCCAGTACTTC. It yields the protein CASRLAGEETQYF. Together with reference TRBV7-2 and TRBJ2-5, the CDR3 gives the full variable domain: GAGVSQSPSNKVTEKGKDVELRCDPISGHTALYWYRQSLGQGLEFLIYFQGNSAPDKSGLPSDRFSAERTGGSVSTLTIQRTQQEDSAVYLCASRLAGEETQYFGPGTRLLVL.

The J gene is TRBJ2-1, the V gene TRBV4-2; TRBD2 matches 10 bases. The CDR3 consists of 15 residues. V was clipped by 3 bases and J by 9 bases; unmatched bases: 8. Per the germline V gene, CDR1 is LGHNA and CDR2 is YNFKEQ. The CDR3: CASSQETSGFGEQFF. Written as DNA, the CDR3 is TGTGCCAGCAGCCAGGAGACTAGCGGGTTCGGTGAGCAGTTCTTC.

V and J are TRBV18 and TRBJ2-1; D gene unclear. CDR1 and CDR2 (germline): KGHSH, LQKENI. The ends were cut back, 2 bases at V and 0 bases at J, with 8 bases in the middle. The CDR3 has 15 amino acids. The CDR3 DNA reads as TGTGCCAGCTCACCAGCCCACAGCTCCTACAATGAGCAGTTCTTC. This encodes CASSPAHSSYNEQFF.

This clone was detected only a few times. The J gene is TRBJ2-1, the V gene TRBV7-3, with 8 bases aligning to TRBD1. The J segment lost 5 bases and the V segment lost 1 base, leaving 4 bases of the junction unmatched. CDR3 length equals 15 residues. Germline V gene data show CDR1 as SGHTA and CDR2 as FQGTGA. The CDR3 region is CASSLRQGWDNEQFF. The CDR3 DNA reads TGTGCCAGCAGCTTAAGACAGGGGTGGGACAATGAGCAGTTCTTC.

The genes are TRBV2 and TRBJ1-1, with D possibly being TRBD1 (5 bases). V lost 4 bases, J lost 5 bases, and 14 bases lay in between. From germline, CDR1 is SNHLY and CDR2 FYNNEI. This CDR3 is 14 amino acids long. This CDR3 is CASSGAAGQTEAFF. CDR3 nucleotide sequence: TGTGCCAGCAGTGGGGCGGCAGGGCAAACTGAAGCTTTCTTT.

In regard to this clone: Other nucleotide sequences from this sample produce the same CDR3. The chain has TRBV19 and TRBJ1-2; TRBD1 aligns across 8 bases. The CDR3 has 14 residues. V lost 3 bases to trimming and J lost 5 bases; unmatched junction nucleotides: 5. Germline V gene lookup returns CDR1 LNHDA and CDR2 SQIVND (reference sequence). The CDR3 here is CASSMTGDSYGYTF. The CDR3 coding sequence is TGTGCCAGTAGTATGACAGGGGATTCATATGGCTACACCTTC. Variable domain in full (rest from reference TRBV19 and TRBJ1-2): DGGITQSPKYLFRKEGQNVTLSCEQNLNHDAMYWYRQDPGQGLRLIYYSQIVNDFQKGDIAEGYSVSREKKESFPLTVTSAQKNPTAFYLCASSMTGDSYGYTFGSGTRLTVV.

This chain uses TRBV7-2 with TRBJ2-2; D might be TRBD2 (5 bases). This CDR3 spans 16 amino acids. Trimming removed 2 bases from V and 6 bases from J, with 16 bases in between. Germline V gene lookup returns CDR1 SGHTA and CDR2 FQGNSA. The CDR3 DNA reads TGTGCCAGCAGCTTAAGGGCTAGTCGGCGGGCCGGGGAGCTGTTTTTT. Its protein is CASSLRASRRAGELFF.

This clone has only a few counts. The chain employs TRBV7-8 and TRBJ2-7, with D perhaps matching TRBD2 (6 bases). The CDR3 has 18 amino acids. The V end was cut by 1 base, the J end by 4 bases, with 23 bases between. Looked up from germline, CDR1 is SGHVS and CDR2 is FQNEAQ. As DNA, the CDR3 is TGTGCCAGCAGCTTAGACCCCTCCGGGGACGTACGGGGGTACGAGCAGTACTTC. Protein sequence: CASSLDPSGDVRGYEQYF.

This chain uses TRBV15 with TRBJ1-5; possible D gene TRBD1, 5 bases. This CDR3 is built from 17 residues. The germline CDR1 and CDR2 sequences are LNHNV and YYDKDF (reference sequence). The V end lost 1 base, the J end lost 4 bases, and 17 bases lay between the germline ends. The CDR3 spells CATSRGLGEGENQPQHF. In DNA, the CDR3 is TGTGCCACCAGCAGAGGATTAGGGGAAGGAGAAAATCAGCCCCAGCATTTT.

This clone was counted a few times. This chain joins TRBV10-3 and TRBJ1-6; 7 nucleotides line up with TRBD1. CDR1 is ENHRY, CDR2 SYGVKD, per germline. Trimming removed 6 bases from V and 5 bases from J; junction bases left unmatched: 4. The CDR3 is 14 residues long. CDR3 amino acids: CAISGTANNSPLHF. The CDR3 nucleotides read TGTGCCATCAGCGGGACAGCGAATAATTCACCCCTCCACTTT.

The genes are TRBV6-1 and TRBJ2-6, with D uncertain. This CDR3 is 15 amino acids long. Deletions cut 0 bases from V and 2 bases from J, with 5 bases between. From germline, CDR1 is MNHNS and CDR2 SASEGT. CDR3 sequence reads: CASSEAVAGANVLTF. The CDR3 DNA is TGTGCCAGCAGTGAAGCAGTAGCTGGGGCCAACGTCCTGACTTTC.

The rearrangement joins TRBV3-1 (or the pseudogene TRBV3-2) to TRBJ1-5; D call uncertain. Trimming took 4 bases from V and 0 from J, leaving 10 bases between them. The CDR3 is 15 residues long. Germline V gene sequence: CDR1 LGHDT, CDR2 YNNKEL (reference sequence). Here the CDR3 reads CASSLHGYSNQPQHF. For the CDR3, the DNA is TGTGCCAGCAGCCTTCACGGTTATAGCAATCAGCCCCAGCATTTT.

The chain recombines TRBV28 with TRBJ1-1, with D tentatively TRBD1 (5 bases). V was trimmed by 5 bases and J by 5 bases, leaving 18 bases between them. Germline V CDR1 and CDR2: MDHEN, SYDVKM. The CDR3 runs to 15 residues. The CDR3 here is CASSPRQGWGTEAFF. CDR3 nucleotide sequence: TGTGCCAGCAGTCCAAGGCAGGGTTGGGGAACTGAAGCTTTCTTT.

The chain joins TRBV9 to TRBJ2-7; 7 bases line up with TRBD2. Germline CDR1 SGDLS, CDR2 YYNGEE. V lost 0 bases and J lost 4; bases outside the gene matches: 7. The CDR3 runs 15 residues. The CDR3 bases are TGTGCCAGCAGCGTAGGGTGGGAGGGTTGGTACGAGCAGTACTTC. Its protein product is CASSVGWEGWYEQYF.

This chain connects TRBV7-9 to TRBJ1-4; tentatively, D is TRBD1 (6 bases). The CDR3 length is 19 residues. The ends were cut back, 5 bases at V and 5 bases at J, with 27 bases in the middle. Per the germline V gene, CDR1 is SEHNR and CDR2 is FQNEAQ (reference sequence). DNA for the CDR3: TGTGCCAGCAGCCCACGGAACCCGGGACACGTGCAACTGAATGAAAAACTGTTTTTT. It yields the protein CASSPRNPGHVQLNEKLFF.

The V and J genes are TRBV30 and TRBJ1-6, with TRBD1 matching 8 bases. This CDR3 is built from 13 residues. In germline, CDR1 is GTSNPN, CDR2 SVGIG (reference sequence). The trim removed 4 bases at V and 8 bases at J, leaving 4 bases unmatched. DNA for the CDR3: TGTGCCTGGAACGACAGGGGTTATTCACCCCTCCACTTT. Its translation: CAWNDRGYSPLHF.

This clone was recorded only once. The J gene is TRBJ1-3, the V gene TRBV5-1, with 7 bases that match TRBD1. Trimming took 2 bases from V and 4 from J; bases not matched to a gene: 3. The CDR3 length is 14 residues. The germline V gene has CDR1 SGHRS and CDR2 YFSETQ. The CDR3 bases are TGCGCCAGCAGCTTCGGGACAGACGGAAACACCATATATTTT. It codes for CASSFGTDGNTIYF.

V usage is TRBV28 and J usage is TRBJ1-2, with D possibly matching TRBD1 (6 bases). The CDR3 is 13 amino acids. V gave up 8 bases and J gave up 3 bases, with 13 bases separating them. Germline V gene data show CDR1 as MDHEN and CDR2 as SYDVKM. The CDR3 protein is CASEGDRHYGYTF. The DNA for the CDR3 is TGTGCCAGCGAGGGGGACCGCCACTATGGCTACACCTTC.